This T cell receptor beta chain was sequenced during a study of radiotherapy plus CTLA-4 blockade in lung cancer (dated by TCRdb to between 2017 and 2018). Some background on the complete study: Objective responses occurred in roughly 20% of enrolled patients, and around 29% achieved disease control.

The study evaluated CTLA-4 blockade (ipilimumab) given together with focal radiation therapy in patients who had chemo-refractory metastatic non-small-cell lung cancer. Between the V and J ends, shortened by 1 base and 1 base respectively, the junction contains 5 bases. The germline V gene (reference sequence) sets CDR1 to LNHNV and CDR2 to YYDKDF. Counted from cysteine to phenylalanine, this CDR3 has 15 amino acids. The kept DNA is CDR3 alone, 45 bases in frame from the first base. Libraries were prepared through the immunoSEQ multiplex PCR assay. TCRdb provides this immuneACCESS table in a form limited to in-frame rearrangements. Some clones are lacking; in checked studies, under half of them reflect an unresolved V gene, and why the rest are absent is not known. In all, the sample holds 110,000 or so clones, and approximately 84% of those were seen once. Jointly, the top ten make up 5% to 5.5% of the sample.

Turning to this clone: Its antigen remains undetermined. No base quality information exists; no much larger clone differs at one position.

Findings and caveats that apply to the study as a whole: The strongest predictors of response were reported to be early dynamic shifts in blood T cell clones along with a rise in serum interferon-beta following radiation. After treatment with radiotherapy and ipilimumab, TCR clones that came from tumors expanded in the peripheral blood.

Recombination linked TRBV15 to TRBJ2-6; TRBD1 is a possible D gene, resting on 5 matching bases. This clonotype was obtained from a human donor with non-small cell lung cancer who had a partial response to radiotherapy plus ipilimumab. Sample: peripheral blood, taken from a patient treated with radiotherapy plus ipilimumab. In nucleotide form, the sequence is TGTGCCACCAGCAGAGCAGGGTCTGGGGCCAACGTCCTGACTTTC. Its translation reads: CATSRAGSGANVLTF.